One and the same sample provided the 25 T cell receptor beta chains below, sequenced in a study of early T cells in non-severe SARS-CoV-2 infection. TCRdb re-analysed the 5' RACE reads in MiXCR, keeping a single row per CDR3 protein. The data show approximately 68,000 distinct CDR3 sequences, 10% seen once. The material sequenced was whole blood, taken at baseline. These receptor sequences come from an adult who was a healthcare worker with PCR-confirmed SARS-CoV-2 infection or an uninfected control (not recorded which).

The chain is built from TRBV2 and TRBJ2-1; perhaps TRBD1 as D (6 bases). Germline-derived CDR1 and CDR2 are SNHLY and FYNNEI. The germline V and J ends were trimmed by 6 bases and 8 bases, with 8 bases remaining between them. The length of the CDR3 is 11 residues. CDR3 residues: CASRQGHEQFF. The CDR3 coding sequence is TGTGCCAGCAGGCAGGGGCATGAGCAGTTCTTC.

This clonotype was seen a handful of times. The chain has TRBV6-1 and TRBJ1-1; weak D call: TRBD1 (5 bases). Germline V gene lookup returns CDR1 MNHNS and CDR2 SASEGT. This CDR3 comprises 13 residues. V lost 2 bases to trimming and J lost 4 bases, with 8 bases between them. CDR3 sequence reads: CASSEHGGTEAFF. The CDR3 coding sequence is TGTGCCAGCAGTGAACACGGGGGCACTGAAGCTTTCTTT.

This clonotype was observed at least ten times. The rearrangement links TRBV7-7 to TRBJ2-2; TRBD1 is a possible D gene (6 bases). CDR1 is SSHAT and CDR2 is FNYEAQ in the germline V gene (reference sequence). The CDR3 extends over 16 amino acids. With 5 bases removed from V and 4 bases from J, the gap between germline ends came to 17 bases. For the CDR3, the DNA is TGTGCCAGCAGCCCCCGGGCAGGGGTCCTCACCGGGGAGCTGTTTTTT. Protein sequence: CASSPRAGVLTGELFF.

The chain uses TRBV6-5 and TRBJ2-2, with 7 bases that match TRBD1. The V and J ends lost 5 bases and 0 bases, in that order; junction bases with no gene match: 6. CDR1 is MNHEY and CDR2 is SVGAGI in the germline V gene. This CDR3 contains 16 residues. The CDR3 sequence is CASSRRQGTNTGELFF. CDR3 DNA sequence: TGTGCCAGCAGTAGACGACAGGGTACGAACACCGGGGAGCTGTTTTTT.

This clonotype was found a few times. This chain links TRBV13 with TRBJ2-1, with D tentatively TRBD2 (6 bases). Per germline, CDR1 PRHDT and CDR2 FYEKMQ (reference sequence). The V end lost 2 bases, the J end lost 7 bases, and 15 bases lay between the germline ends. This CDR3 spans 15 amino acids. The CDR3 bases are TGTGCCAGCAGCTTACCGGGACTCAATCGGAATGAGCAGTTCTTC. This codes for CASSLPGLNRNEQFF. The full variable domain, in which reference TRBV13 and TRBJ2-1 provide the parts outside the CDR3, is AAGVIQSPRHLIKEKRETATLKCYPIPRHDTVYWYQQGPGQDPQFLISFYEKMQSDKGSIPDRFSAQQFSDYHSELNMSSLELGDSALYFCASSLPGLNRNEQFFGPGTRLTVL.

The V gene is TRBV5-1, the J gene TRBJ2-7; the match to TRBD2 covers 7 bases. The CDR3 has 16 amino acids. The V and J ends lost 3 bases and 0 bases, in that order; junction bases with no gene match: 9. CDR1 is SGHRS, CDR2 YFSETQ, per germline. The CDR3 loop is CASSYQAGRSSYEQYF. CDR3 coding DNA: TGCGCCAGCAGCTACCAAGCGGGACGGAGCTCCTACGAGCAGTACTTC.

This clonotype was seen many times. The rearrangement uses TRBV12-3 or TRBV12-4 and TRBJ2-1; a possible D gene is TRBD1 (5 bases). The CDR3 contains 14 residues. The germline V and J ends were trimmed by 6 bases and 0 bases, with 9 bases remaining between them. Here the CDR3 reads CASSPDSSYNEQFF. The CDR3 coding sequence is TGTGCCAGCAGCCCTGACAGCTCCTACAATGAGCAGTTCTTC.

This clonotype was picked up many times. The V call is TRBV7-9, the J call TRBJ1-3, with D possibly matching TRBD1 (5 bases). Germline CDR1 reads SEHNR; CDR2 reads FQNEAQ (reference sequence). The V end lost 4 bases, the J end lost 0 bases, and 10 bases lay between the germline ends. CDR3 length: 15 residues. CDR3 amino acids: CASSSSGGSGNTIYF. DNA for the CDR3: TGTGCCAGCAGCTCCAGCGGGGGCTCTGGAAACACCATATATTTT.

CDR3 DNA sequence: TGTGCCAGCAGCTTAGTGGGACAGGGGAACTATGGCTACACCTTC. This codes for CASSLVGQGNYGYTF. The gene calls are TRBV7-9 and TRBJ1-2; TRBD1 aligns across 10 bases. CDR3 length: 15 amino acids. Trimming took 1 base from V and 2 from J; bases not matched to a gene: 1. Germline V gene data show CDR1 as SEHNR and CDR2 as FQNEAQ (reference sequence).

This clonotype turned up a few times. CDR3 residues: CASTRQGAARTDTQYF. CDR3 nucleotides: TGTGCCAGCACCCGACAGGGGGCAGCGCGGACAGATACGCAGTATTTT. The V and J genes are TRBV5-4 and TRBJ2-3, with 10 bases aligning to TRBD1. The CDR3 is 16 amino acids. The ends lost 6 bases at V and 3 bases at J; junction bases unmatched: 10. CDR1 and CDR2 from the germline V gene are SGHNT and YYREEE (reference sequence).

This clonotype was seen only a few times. CDR3 sequence reads: CASSQDLTSGGPQYF. CDR3 nucleotide sequence: TGTGCCAGCAGCCAAGATTTGACTAGCGGGGGCCCGCAGTATTTT. The rearrangement joins TRBV3-1 to TRBJ2-3; TRBD2 aligns across 12 bases. CDR1 LGHDT and CDR2 YNNKEL come from the germline V gene (reference sequence). This CDR3 is built from 15 residues. V was clipped by 0 bases and J by 10 bases; unmatched bases: 5.

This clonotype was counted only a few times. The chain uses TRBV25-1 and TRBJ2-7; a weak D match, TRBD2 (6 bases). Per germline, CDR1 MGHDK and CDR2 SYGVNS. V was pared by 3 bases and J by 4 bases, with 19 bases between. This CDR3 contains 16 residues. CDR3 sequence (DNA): TGTGCCAGCAGTGACCCCCTTGGGGGGAAAGGGTACGAGCAGTACTTC. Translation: CASSDPLGGKGYEQYF.

The DNA for the CDR3 is TGCAGCGTCGGGACAGGGGGTGACACTGAAGCTTTCTTT. Its protein product is CSVGTGGDTEAFF. The chain employs TRBV29-1 and TRBJ1-1; the match to TRBD1 covers 11 bases. CDR1 is SQVTM and CDR2 is ANQGSEA in the germline V gene. J gave up 3 bases and V 6 bases, and 3 bases lay outside the gene matches. This CDR3 has 13 amino acids.

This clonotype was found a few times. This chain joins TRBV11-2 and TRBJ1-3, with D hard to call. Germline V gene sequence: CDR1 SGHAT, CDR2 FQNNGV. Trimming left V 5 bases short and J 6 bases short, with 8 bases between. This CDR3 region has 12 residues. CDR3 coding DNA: TGTGCCAGCAGCCCGAGGGAAAACACCATATATTTT. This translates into CASSPRENTIYF. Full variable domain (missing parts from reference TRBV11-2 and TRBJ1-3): EAGVAQSPRYKIIEKRQSVAFWCNPISGHATLYWYQQILGQGPKLLIQFQNNGVVDDSQLPKDRFSAERLKGVDSTLKIQPAKLEDSAVYLCASSPRENTIYFGEGSWLTVV.

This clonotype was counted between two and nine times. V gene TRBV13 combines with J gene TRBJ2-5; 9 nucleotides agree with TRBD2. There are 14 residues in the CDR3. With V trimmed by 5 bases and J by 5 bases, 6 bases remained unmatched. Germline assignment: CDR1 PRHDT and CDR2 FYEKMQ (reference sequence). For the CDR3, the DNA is TGTGCCAGCAGCCGCGGGGGGGCCTTGGAGACCCAGTACTTC. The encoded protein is CASSRGGALETQYF.

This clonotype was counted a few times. The CDR3: CASSQQLAAHLTDTQYF. CDR3 sequence (DNA): TGTGCCAGCAGCCAACAGCTAGCGGCGCATTTAACAGATACGCAGTATTTT. V gene TRBV4-2 combines with J gene TRBJ2-3; 7 bases line up with TRBD2. Trimming removed 2 bases from V and 3 bases from J; junction bases left unmatched: 11. This CDR3 comprises 17 residues. Germline V gene data show CDR1 as LGHNA and CDR2 as YNFKEQ.

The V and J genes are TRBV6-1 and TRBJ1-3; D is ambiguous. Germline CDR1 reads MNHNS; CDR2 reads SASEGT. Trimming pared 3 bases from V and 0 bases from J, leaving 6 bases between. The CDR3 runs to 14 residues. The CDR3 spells CASSDRFSGNTIYF. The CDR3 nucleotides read TGTGCCAGCAGTGATCGTTTCTCTGGAAACACCATATATTTT.

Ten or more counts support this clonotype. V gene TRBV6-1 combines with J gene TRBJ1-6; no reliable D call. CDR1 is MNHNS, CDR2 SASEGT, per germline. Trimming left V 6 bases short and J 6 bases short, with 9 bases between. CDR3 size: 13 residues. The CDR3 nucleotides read TGTGCCAGCAGGCCCGACCTTAATTCACCCCTCCACTTT. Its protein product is CASRPDLNSPLHF.

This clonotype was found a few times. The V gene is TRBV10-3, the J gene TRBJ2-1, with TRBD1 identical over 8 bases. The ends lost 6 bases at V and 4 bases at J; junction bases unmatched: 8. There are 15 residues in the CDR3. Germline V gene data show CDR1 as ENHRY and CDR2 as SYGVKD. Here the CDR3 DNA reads TGTGCCATCAGCGCGACAGGGGCCCAGTACAATGAGCAGTTCTTC. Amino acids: CAISATGAQYNEQFF.

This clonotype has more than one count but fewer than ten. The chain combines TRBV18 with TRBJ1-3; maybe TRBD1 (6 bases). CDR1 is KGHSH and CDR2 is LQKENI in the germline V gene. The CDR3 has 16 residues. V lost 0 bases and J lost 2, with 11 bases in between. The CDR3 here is CASSPPNRAAGNTIYF. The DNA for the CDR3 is TGTGCCAGCTCACCACCGAACAGGGCGGCTGGAAACACCATATATTTT.

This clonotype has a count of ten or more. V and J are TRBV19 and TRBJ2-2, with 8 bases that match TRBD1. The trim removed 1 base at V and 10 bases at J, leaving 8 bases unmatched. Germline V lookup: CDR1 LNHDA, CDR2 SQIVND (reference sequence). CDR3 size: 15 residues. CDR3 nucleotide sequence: TGTGCCAGTAGTATAGTGGGGGACAGGCTCGAGGAGCTGTTTTTT. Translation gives CASSIVGDRLEELFF. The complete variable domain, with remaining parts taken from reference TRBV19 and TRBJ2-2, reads DGGITQSPKYLFRKEGQNVTLSCEQNLNHDAMYWYRQDPGQGLRLIYYSQIVNDFQKGDIAEGYSVSREKKESFPLTVTSAQKNPTAFYLCASSIVGDRLEELFFGEGSRLTVL.

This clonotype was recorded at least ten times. CDR3 in amino acids: CASSSRQSTDTQYF. The CDR3 DNA is TGTGCCAGCAGCTCCCGACAGAGCACAGATACGCAGTATTTT. J is TRBJ2-3 and V is TRBV11-2; D is possibly TRBD1 (5 bases). The CDR3 covers 14 residues. V gave up 4 bases and J gave up 0 bases, with 8 bases separating them. Per the germline V gene, CDR1 is SGHAT and CDR2 is FQNNGV.

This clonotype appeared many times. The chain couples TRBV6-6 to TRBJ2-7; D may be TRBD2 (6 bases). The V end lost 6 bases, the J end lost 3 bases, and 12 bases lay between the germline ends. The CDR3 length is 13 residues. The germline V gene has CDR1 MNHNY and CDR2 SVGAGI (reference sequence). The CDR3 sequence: CASSGRDGYEQYF. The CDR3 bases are TGTGCCAGCAGCGGGCGGGACGGCTACGAGCAGTACTTC.

CDR3 amino acids: CASSPNVGGSQYF. CDR3 coding DNA: TGTGCCAGCTCACCCAACGTCGGGGGTTCGCAGTACTTC. The chain employs TRBV18 and TRBJ2-7; TRBD2 is a possible D gene (6 bases). V shed 3 bases and J shed 9 bases, with 15 bases lying between them. The germline V gene has CDR1 KGHSH and CDR2 LQKENI. This CDR3 has 13 residues.

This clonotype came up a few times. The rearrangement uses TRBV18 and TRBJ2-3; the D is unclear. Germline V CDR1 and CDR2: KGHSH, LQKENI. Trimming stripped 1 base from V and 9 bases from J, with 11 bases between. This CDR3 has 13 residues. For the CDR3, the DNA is TGTGCCAGCTCACCACGGGCGGAAGACACGCAGTATTTT. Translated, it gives CASSPRAEDTQYF.